Sequencing of this T cell receptor (beta chain) was carried out in a study of OX40 agonist ivuxolimab in advanced cancers. Findings of the study overall: At 0.1 to 3.0 mg/kg, CD4+ and CD8+ blood T cells expanded clonally by week 6. Antigen specificity of clonally expanded peripheral T cells was not established. More expanded clones were found, on average, in CD8+ than in CD4+ T cells.

This clone was detected only a few times. Its antigen is currently unknown. Germline-derived CDR1 and CDR2 are MDHEN and SYDVKM. V was pared by 1 base and J by 6 bases, with 10 bases of the junction left unmatched. This CDR3 contains 17 residues. Clones were sequenced by immunoSEQ multiplex PCR, and TCRdb holds only the in-frame ones, with some missing. The profile shows about 79,000 clones, 88% of them singletons. The chain links TRBV28 to TRBJ2-5, with 11 nucleotides matching TRBD2. This sample comprised CD4+ or CD8+ T cells sorted from blood, obtained in a trial of the OX40 agonist ivuxolimab. The TCR originated in an adult with an advanced solid tumor such as melanoma, head and neck, liver or kidney cancer. The CDR3 DNA reads TGTGCCAGCAGTTTATCCCTAGCGGGAGGAGGGTGGAAGACCCAGTACTTC. It yields the protein CASSLSLAGGGWKTQYF.